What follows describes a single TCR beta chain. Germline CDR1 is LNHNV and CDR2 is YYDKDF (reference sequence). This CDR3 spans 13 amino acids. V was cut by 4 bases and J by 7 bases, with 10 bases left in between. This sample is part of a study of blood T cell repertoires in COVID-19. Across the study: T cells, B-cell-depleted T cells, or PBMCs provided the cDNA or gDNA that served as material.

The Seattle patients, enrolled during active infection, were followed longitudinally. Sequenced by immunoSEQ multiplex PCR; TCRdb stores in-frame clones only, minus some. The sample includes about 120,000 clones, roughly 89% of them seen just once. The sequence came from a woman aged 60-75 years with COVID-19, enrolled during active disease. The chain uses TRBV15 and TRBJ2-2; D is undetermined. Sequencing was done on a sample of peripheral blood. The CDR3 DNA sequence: TGTGCCACCAGCATCGGAGTGGACGGGGAGCTGTTTTTT. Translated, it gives CATSIGVDGELFF.